Listed below are T cell receptor beta chains from one sample, sequenced in a study of CD8 T cells in ankylosing spondylitis. MiXCR, run by TCRdb on the 5' RACE reads, gives a single entry per CDR3 protein. The table has under 850,000 distinct CDR3 sequences, under 20% seen once. Sequencing was carried out using blood, either unsorted or a sorted T cell fraction (not recorded which). The source of these receptors is a male donor with ankylosing spondylitis. Both conserved end residues are part of each CDR3. A D gene is named only where the DNA matches it firmly. Expanded clones get a size class; other rows say once, few or many, or leave the size out.

few,-,TRBJ2-3,TRBV12-3/TRBV12-4,CASSFVSGIGTDTQYF,TGTGCCAGCAGTTTTGTATCAGGGATTGGTACAGATACGCAGTATTTT
-,-,TRBJ2-2,TRBV7-3,CASSSQAKGSTGELFF,TGTGCCAGCAGCTCTCAAGCAAAAGGATCCACCGGGGAGCTGTTTTTT
-,-,TRBJ1-2,TRBV7-2,CASSSAGRNYGYTF,TGTGCCAGCAGCTCGGCAGGCCGTAACTATGGCTACACCTTC
-,-,TRBJ2-3,TRBV10-3,CAISDLTSSTDTQYF,TGTGCCATCAGTGACCTGACTAGTAGCACAGATACGCAGTATTTT
-,-,TRBJ2-7,TRBV5-1,CASAASSGTRTSYEQYF,TGCGCCAGCGCAGCATCGTCCGGGACACGAACCTCCTACGAGCAGTACTTC
few,-,TRBJ2-1,TRBV7-9,CASSPSPGNSYNEQFF,TGTGCCAGCAGCCCCAGCCCCGGGAACTCCTACAATGAGCAGTTCTTC
-,-,TRBJ2-3,TRBV7-6,CASSFPSGTDTQYF,TGTGCCAGCAGCTTCCCTAGCGGCACAGATACGCAGTATTTT
-,-,TRBJ2-3,TRBV5-1,CASSSPRGDTQYF,TGCGCCAGCAGCTCCCCGAGGGGTGATACGCAGTATTTT
-,-,TRBJ2-7,TRBV5-1,CASSLGGYGEQYF,TGCGCCAGCAGCTTGGGTGGGTACGGCGAGCAGTACTTC
-,-,TRBJ1-5,TRBV6-1,CASRSREWGQPQHF,TGTGCCAGCAGGTCCCGGGAGTGGGGCCAGCCCCAGCATTTT
-,TRBD2,TRBJ2-4,TRBV12-3/TRBV12-4,CASSTGGGRNPAF,TGTGCCAGCAGTACCGGGGGAGGGAGAAATCCGGCCTTC
-,-,TRBJ2-5,TRBV10-3,CAIRRAAEETQYF,TGTGCCATCAGGCGGGCAGCGGAAGAGACCCAGTACTTC
-,-,TRBJ1-2,TRBV5-7,CARSTGINYGYTF,TGTGCCAGGAGCACCGGGATAAACTATGGCTACACCTTC
few,TRBD2,TRBJ2-7,TRBV5-1,CASSTTSGGGYEQYF,TGCGCCAGCAGCACGACTAGCGGGGGGGGCTACGAGCAGTACTTC
few,TRBD1,TRBJ2-7,TRBV7-9,CASRQGDRDEQYF,TGTGCCAGCCGACAGGGGGATCGGGACGAGCAGTACTTC
-,TRBD1,TRBJ1-2,TRBV5-5,CASSWGSGQGAGYTF,TGTGCCAGCAGCTGGGGATCCGGACAGGGTGCTGGCTACACCTTC
few,TRBD1,TRBJ2-4,TRBV12-3/TRBV12-4,CASSWDLGQPNIQYF,TGTGCCAGCAGTTGGGATCTGGGACAGCCAAACATTCAGTACTTC
-,TRBD1,TRBJ2-5,TRBV7-9,CASSPSEGAVQETQYF,TGTGCCAGCAGCCCGAGTGAGGGGGCCGTCCAAGAGACCCAGTACTTC
few,TRBD1,TRBJ2-2,TRBV11-3,CASVGQGAGELFF,TGTGCCAGCGTAGGACAGGGAGCCGGGGAGCTGTTTTTT
-,-,TRBJ2-2,TRBV5-1,CASSPTPGSGELFF,TGCGCCAGCAGCCCAACCCCAGGCTCCGGGGAGCTGTTTTTT
-,TRBD1,TRBJ2-4,TRBV5-1,CASSLTDRLNIQYF,TGCGCCAGCAGCTTGACGGACAGGCTAAACATTCAGTACTTC
-,-,TRBJ1-4,TRBV12-3/TRBV12-4,CASSPPDRTREKLFF,TGTGCCAGCAGCCCCCCGGACCGGACGCGTGAAAAACTGTTTTTT
few,-,TRBJ1-2,TRBV6-1,CASSPLGAPYGYTF,TGTGCCAGCAGCCCCCTAGGAGCGCCTTATGGCTACACCTTC
many,-,TRBJ1-1,TRBV4-1,CASSRAGGDTEAFF,TGCGCCAGCAGCCGGGCCGGGGGAGACACTGAAGCTTTCTTT
-,TRBD1,TRBJ1-1,TRBV11-3,CASRRQGSMNTEAFF,TGTGCCAGCAGACGACAGGGTTCCATGAACACTGAAGCTTTCTTT
few,TRBD2,TRBJ2-7,TRBV4-2,CASSLAAGGGSYEQYF,TGTGCCAGCAGCCTCGCAGCGGGAGGGGGCTCCTACGAGCAGTACTTC
few,TRBD2,TRBJ2-7,TRBV6-1,CASAVGRGYYEQYF,TGTGCCAGCGCCGTGGGGAGGGGCTACTACGAGCAGTACTTC
few,TRBD1,TRBJ1-4,TRBV5-1,CASRPDRGVTDEKLFF,TGCGCCAGCAGACCGGACAGGGGGGTGACGGACGAAAAACTGTTTTTT
-,TRBD1,TRBJ2-5,TRBV6-2/TRBV6-3,CASSHYSLPGQGRETQYF,TGTGCCAGCAGCCATTACTCCCTTCCCGGACAGGGCCGAGAGACCCAGTACTTC
few,TRBD1,TRBJ2-7,TRBV28,CASSSPGQQYEQYF,TGTGCCAGCAGTTCACCGGGACAGCAATACGAGCAGTACTTC
-,-,TRBJ1-3,TRBV4-2,CASSNLPGPGGNTIYF,TGTGCCAGCAGTAACCTACCGGGACCTGGGGGAAACACCATATATTTT
-,TRBD1,TRBJ1-4,TRBV7-2,CASSSPRDRNEKLFF,TGTGCCAGCAGCTCCCCCCGGGACAGAAATGAAAAACTGTTTTTT